Listed here are 9 T cell receptor beta chains from one sample, sequenced in a study of pediatric ulcerative colitis. Some clones are missing from TCRdb's copy, which holds only in-frame ones; the method was immunoSEQ multiplex PCR. The sample includes tens of thousands of clones, 75% of them seen just once. The rectum was sampled with one to two pinch biopsies at colonoscopy. The sequenced material came from gut tissue. All receptors derive from a boy between 10 and 17 years old with severe ulcerative colitis.

This chain links TRBV19 with TRBJ1-1; 10 bases are shared with TRBD1. The V gene's germline CDR1 is LNHDA and CDR2 SQIVND (reference sequence). V trimming: 4 bases; J trimming: 5 bases; junction bases outside the gene matches: 10. CDR3 size: 16 residues. This CDR3 is CASSTRQGALATEAFF. CDR3 in DNA: TGTGCCAGTAGTACCAGACAGGGGGCCTTAGCGACTGAAGCTTTCTTT.

This clone occurred a few times. V usage is TRBV28 and J usage is TRBJ1-2, with D perhaps TRBD1 (6 bases). There are 14 residues in the CDR3. Per germline, CDR1 MDHEN and CDR2 SYDVKM. Trimming stripped 6 bases from V and 2 bases from J, with 13 bases between. The CDR3 nucleotides are TGTGCCAGCAGAGGGGGAGGAGAGAACTATGGCTACACCTTC. This sequence encodes CASRGGGENYGYTF.

In this sample, this clone turned up once. The J gene is TRBJ2-5, the V gene TRBV4-2; 8 nucleotides line up with TRBD1. This CDR3 region has 15 residues. Germline CDR1 and CDR2: LGHNA and YNFKEQ. Trimming took 1 base from V and 5 from J; bases not matched to a gene: 6. This CDR3 is CASSQAGGGFETQYF. For the CDR3, the DNA is TGTGCCAGCAGCCAAGCAGGGGGCGGGTTTGAGACCCAGTACTTC.

This sequence joins TRBV5-1 and TRBJ2-5; D is undetermined. Trimming pared 2 bases from V and 1 base from J, leaving 9 bases between. This CDR3 region has 14 residues. In germline, CDR1 is SGHRS, CDR2 YFSETQ. The CDR3 loop is CASSFSGVQETQYF. The DNA for the CDR3 is TGCGCCAGCAGCTTTTCGGGTGTCCAAGAGACCCAGTACTTC.

This rearrangement joins TRBV28 to TRBJ2-6; no reliable D call. Germline V CDR1 and CDR2: MDHEN, SYDVKM. V lost 8 bases and J 0 bases, leaving 2 bases between the germline ends. This CDR3 comprises 12 residues. The CDR3 coding sequence is TGTGCCAGCGACTCTGGGGCCAACGTCCTGACTTTC. It is translated as CASDSGANVLTF.

J is TRBJ2-5 and V is TRBV5-4; D is undetermined. Between the trimmed V and J ends, which lost 2 bases and 1 base, there was a span of 6 bases. Per the germline V gene, CDR1 is SGHNT and CDR2 is YYREEE (reference sequence). This CDR3 has 13 residues. The CDR3 nucleotides read TGTGCCAGCAGCTTCCCGGGCCAAGAGACCCAGTACTTC. The encoded protein is CASSFPGQETQYF. Full variable domain (outside the CDR3, taken from reference TRBV5-4 and TRBJ2-5): ETGVTQSPTHLIKTRGQQVTLRCSSQSGHNTVSWYQQALGQGPQFIFQYYREEENGRGNFPPRFSGLQFPNYSSELNVNALELDDSALYLCASSFPGQETQYFGPGTRLLVL.

The V and J genes are TRBV25-1 and TRBJ2-2; D is uncertain. From germline, CDR1 is MGHDK and CDR2 SYGVNS. Trimming took 7 bases from V and 4 from J, leaving 10 bases between them. This CDR3 spans 13 amino acids. Written as DNA, the CDR3 is TGTGCCAGCACCTCGAGATTCACCGGGGAGCTGTTTTTT. Protein sequence: CASTSRFTGELFF.

This chain connects TRBV21-1 to TRBJ2-7; the listed D gene, TRBD2, was not tested against the DNA. TRBV21-1 constitutes a pseudogene. This CDR3 is 13 amino acids long. CDR3 in DNA: TGTGCCAGCAGCCCTCCGGGTCCCTACGAGCAGTACTTC. Translated, it gives CASSPPGPYEQYF.

This clone was observed a handful of times. The J gene is TRBJ2-2, the V gene TRBV7-3, with no clear D. V lost 1 base, J lost 1 base, and 13 bases lay in between. CDR1 and CDR2 (germline): SGHTA, FQGTGA. This CDR3 is built from 17 residues. This CDR3 reads CASSLNPTGVNTGELFF. CDR3 DNA sequence: TGTGCCAGCAGCTTAAATCCGACGGGTGTGAACACCGGGGAGCTGTTTTTT.